The clone carrying this TCR beta chain was counted many times. These data are taken from a study of T cells in Graves' hyperthyroidism and ophthalmopathy. RNA transcripts served as the template for amplifying TCR beta CDR3 regions. The primer set for the first-round RT-PCR of the TCR CDR3 was HTBI. TCRdb re-called the multiplex PCR reads with MiXCR, one entry per CDR3 protein. Of about 840,000 distinct CDR3 sequences listed, about 38% are singletons. Clinical symptoms, serum thyroxine, TRAb, thyroid ultrasound and orbital computed tomography informed diagnoses. The CDR3 consists of 15 residues. Germline V gene lookup returns CDR1 SQVTM and CDR2 ANQGSEA. Trimming took 3 bases from V and 6 from J; bases not matched to a gene: 10.

The sample consisted of blood. The source is a man between 18 and 35 years old with Graves' hyperthyroidism. This chain connects TRBV29-1 to TRBJ2-2; 7 bases line up with TRBD2. CDR3: CSVDEASGIAGELFF. As DNA, the CDR3 is TGCAGCGTTGACGAGGCCAGCGGGATCGCCGGGGAGCTGTTTTTT.